A selection of T cell receptor beta chains follows, all from one sample in a study of blood T cell repertoires in COVID-19. The data were produced by immunoSEQ multiplex PCR, yet TCRdb's version contains in-frame clones alone and is incomplete. The sample lists 200,000 or so clones; about 87% were seen once. Sequencing used peripheral blood. These receptor sequences come from a man in his 70s with acute or convalescent COVID-19. Both conserved end residues are part of each CDR3. D genes are given only for firm matches. Size tells how often a clone was seen (once, few, many) or the class of an expanded clone, and some rows leave it out.

d_call	clone_size	v_call	j_call	cdr3_nt	cdr3_aa
-	-	TRBV3-1/TRBV3-2	TRBJ1-2	TGTGCCAGCAGCCGACAAGGAGGACCCTATGGCTACACCTTC	CASSRQGGPYGYTF
-	-	TRBV7-2	TRBJ2-1	TGTGCCAGCAGCTTCGAGGGCCTGTCCTACAATGAGCAGTTCTTC	CASSFEGLSYNEQFF
TRBD2	-	TRBV6-1	TRBJ2-7	TGTGCCAGCAGTGAAGAATCGACTAGCTTCGAGCAGTACTTC	CASSEESTSFEQYF
TRBD2	-	TRBV5-6	TRBJ2-6	TGTGCCAGCAGTTCTCGGGGATTAGCGGGGTACTCTGGGGCCAACGTCCTGACTTTC	CASSSRGLAGYSGANVLTF
TRBD2	-	TRBV2	TRBJ2-7	TGTGCCAGCAGTGGGACTAGCGGGTTCGGGGACGAGCAGTACTTC	CASSGTSGFGDEQYF
-	-	TRBV11-2	TRBJ2-3	TGTGCCAGCAGCTTCCGCGCAGGGAACACAGATACGCAGTATTTT	CASSFRAGNTDTQYF
-	once	TRBV28	TRBJ2-7	TGTGCCAGCAGGGGAGGAATCTACGAGCAGTACTTC	CASRGGIYEQYF
-	-	TRBV5-6	TRBJ1-5	TGTGCCAGCAGCTTCCGTAGCCAGGGGAATCAGCCCCAGCATTTT	CASSFRSQGNQPQHF
-	once	TRBV10-3	TRBJ1-1	TGTGCCATCAGTGGGGCAGCAAACACTGAAGCTTTCTTT	CAISGAANTEAFF
TRBD1	-	TRBV7-9	TRBJ1-1	TGTGCCAGCAGCTCCCGGACAGGGGCGACTGAAGCTTTCTTT	CASSSRTGATEAFF
-	-	TRBV19	TRBJ1-5	TGTGCCAGTAGTATAGCTTACAATCAGCCCCAGCATTTT	CASSIAYNQPQHF
TRBD1	once	TRBV7-9	TRBJ1-5	TGTGCCAGCAGCTCCGACAGGGGAGTCAATCAGCCCCAGCATTTT	CASSSDRGVNQPQHF
TRBD2	-	TRBV2	TRBJ2-1	TGTGCCAGCAGTGATGCGGGAGCGTTAATTGGGGGGCAGTTCTTC	CASSDAGALIGGQFF
-	-	TRBV6-5	TRBJ1-1	TGTGCCAGCATCCGAGGGGACATTCAGACTGAAGCTTTCTTT	CASIRGDIQTEAFF
TRBD2	-	TRBV11-3	TRBJ2-1	TGTGCCAGCAGCTTAGTGGGGACTAGCGGGGTGGACAATGAGCAGTTCTTC	CASSLVGTSGVDNEQFF
-	-	TRBV5-1	TRBJ1-3	TGCGCCAGCGCTCAAAGCAACTCTGGAAACACCATATATTTT	CASAQSNSGNTIYF
-	few	TRBV6-6	TRBJ1-5	TGTGCCAGCAGTCGTCAAGCGCCGATCGGCGGAGGGAGCAATCAGCCCCAGCATTTT	CASSRQAPIGGGSNQPQHF
TRBD1	-	TRBV3-1/TRBV3-2	TRBJ1-1	TGTGCCAGCAACCGCCTCGGGACAGGCCTTGGTACTGAAGCTTTCTTT	CASNRLGTGLGTEAFF
TRBD1	-	TRBV7-9	TRBJ1-1	TGTGCCGGCAACCCGGATAGGGGGCTGGCTTTCTTT	CAGNPDRGLAFF
-	-	TRBV6-1	TRBJ2-5	TGTGCCAGCAGTGAACGATCCTCATTACTCGGGGAGACCCAGTACTTC	CASSERSSLLGETQYF
TRBD2	-	TRBV5-1	TRBJ2-1	TGCGCCAGCAGCTTGGTGATTTCGGGGGGGCAGTTCTTC	CASSLVISGGQFF
-	-	TRBV11-2	TRBJ2-7	TGTGCCAGCAGCTTAGCAAGGGGTTCTAACGAGCAGTACTTC	CASSLARGSNEQYF
-	-	TRBV19	TRBJ1-5	TGTGCCAGTAGTATAACAGTCAATCAGCCCCAGCATTTT	CASSITVNQPQHF
TRBD2	-	TRBV29-1	TRBJ2-4	TGCAGCGTTGGCTGGGGCGGGAGCAAAAACATTCAGTACTTC	CSVGWGGSKNIQYF
TRBD2	once	TRBV5-6	TRBJ2-7	TGTGCCAGCAGCGATTTAGCGGGAGGCCAATCCTACGAGCAGTACTTC	CASSDLAGGQSYEQYF
-	-	TRBV12-3/TRBV12-4	TRBJ1-1	TGTGCCAGCAGTTTCGGGGTCTCCGCTGAAGCTTTCTTT	CASSFGVSAEAFF
TRBD2	-	TRBV7-2	TRBJ2-7	TGTGCCAGCAGCTTAGATCGGACTAGCGGGAAACCATCGCGGTACGAGCAGTACTTC	CASSLDRTSGKPSRYEQYF
TRBD2	-	TRBV5-1	TRBJ2-5	TGCGCCAGCAGCTTGGCGGGCGGGAGGGCAGAGACCCAGTACTTC	CASSLAGGRAETQYF
-	-	TRBV6-1	TRBJ2-7	TGTGCCAGCAGTGAAGCCATCCCGGGACATAGGAGCTACGAGCAGTACTTC	CASSEAIPGHRSYEQYF
TRBD1	-	TRBV6-5	TRBJ1-3	TGTGCCAGCGGGACAGGGGCCAGGAGTGGAAACACCATATATTTT	CASGTGARSGNTIYF
TRBD1	-	TRBV29-1	TRBJ1-2	TGCAGCGCGACCCCCCCGGACAGGCTTGGCTACACCTTC	CSATPPDRLGYTF
-	-	TRBV5-6	TRBJ1-5	TGTGCCAGCAGCCGGTTTCGGCCGGGGGGACCTAATCAGCCCCAGCATTTT	CASSRFRPGGPNQPQHF
TRBD2	-	TRBV19	TRBJ2-7	TGTGCCAGTAGTCCTCGACTAGCGGGGTCCTACGAGCAGTACTTC	CASSPRLAGSYEQYF
-	-	TRBV12-3/TRBV12-4	TRBJ1-1	TGTGCCAGCAGTCTCCTAGGGGGCACTGAAGCTTTCTTT	CASSLLGGTEAFF
TRBD1	-	TRBV7-2	TRBJ2-7	TGTGCCAGCAGCTTAGCCGGCAGGGGGCTCAACGAGCAGTACTTC	CASSLAGRGLNEQYF
TRBD2	-	TRBV7-2	TRBJ2-7	TGTGCCAGCAGCTCAGGGACTAGCGGGAGGTGGTCCTACGAGCAGTACTTC	CASSSGTSGRWSYEQYF
-	-	TRBV6-1	TRBJ1-4	TGTGCCAGCAACCAGGCCGAGGGAGGGGGTGAAAAACTGTTTTTT	CASNQAEGGGEKLFF
-	-	TRBV2	TRBJ1-2	TGTGCCAGCAAGACCGAGGGCCCAGGATATGGCTACACCTTC	CASKTEGPGYGYTF
-	few	TRBV9	TRBJ2-3	TGTGCCAGCCGGGGAATCACAGATACGCAGTATTTT	CASRGITDTQYF
TRBD2	-	TRBV19	TRBJ2-7	TGTGCCAGTAGTATGAGCGGGAGTTTCTCCTACGAGCAGTACTTC	CASSMSGSFSYEQYF
-	-	TRBV7-3	TRBJ2-1	TGTGCCAGCAGCTTAACGGCGGGGACCTCCAATGAGCAGTTCTTC	CASSLTAGTSNEQFF